The present T cell receptor beta chain was sequenced within a study of a mutant IDH1 vaccine in newly diagnosed glioma. Study information: Patients arrived already treated with radiotherapy, temozolomide, or both, most having had both.

Generated by immunoSEQ multiplex PCR, the TCRdb table keeps only in-frame clones and is missing some. Among under 55,000 clones listed, more than 85% were seen once. The time point here: week 11, during vaccination. What each vaccine dose contained was 300 ug of mutant IDH1 20-mer peptide, accompanied by topical imiquimod. There were new WHO grade 3 or 4 astrocytomas in the donors, and these were IDH1-mutant and ATRX-lost. As for this clone: No antigen is known for it.

CDR3 length: 13 residues. In germline, CDR1 is SGHRS, CDR2 YFSETQ. Deletions cut 3 bases from V and 2 bases from J, with 7 bases between. The sequencing used PBMCs, collected from a glioma patient whose treatment included an IDH1 peptide vaccine. The V call is TRBV5-1, the J call TRBJ2-3, with D uncertain. This clonotype was sampled from a man in his forties or fifties with glioma. CDR3 sequence (DNA): TGCGCCAGCAGCTCCACCGACACAGATACGCAGTATTTT. Amino acids: CASSSTDTDTQYF.